The rows below give T cell receptor beta chains drawn from one sample of a study of T cell responses to AZD1222 COVID-19 vaccine. Here immunoSEQ multiplex PCR was the method, and the copy in TCRdb shows in-frame clones only, minus some. The table lists about 57,000 clones, approximately 86% of them singletons. Sequencing used peripheral blood, obtained on day 0 of AZD1222 vaccination. The origin of the receptors is an adult in good health. The CDR3 runs from the conserved cysteine through the conserved F or W. The D gene is left open where the match is weak. Rows give clone size only sometimes, using once, few, many, or a class for an expanded clone.

CDR3: CASSDITEAFF; DNA: TGTGCCAGCAGCGATATAACTGAAGCTTTCTTT; J: TRBJ1-1; V: TRBV28; D: -; size: -
CDR3: CASSFRDRAGGYTF; DNA: TGTGCCAGCAGTTTCCGGGACAGGGCAGGTGGCTACACCTTC; J: TRBJ1-2; V: TRBV28; D: TRBD1; size: -
CDR3: CASSMQLAGGYYEQYF; DNA: TGTGCCAGTAGTATGCAACTAGCGGGAGGGTACTACGAGCAGTACTTC; J: TRBJ2-7; V: TRBV19; D: TRBD2; size: -
CDR3: CASSGRTGESSYNSPLHF; DNA: TGTGCCAGCAGCGGCCGGACAGGGGAAAGCTCCTATAATTCACCCCTCCACTTT; J: TRBJ1-6; V: TRBV7-8; D: TRBD1; size: -
CDR3: CSVEVGSYEQYF; DNA: TGCAGCGTTGAAGTCGGGTCCTACGAGCAGTACTTC; J: TRBJ2-7; V: TRBV29-1; D: -; size: -
CDR3: CASSLGGTGSSPLHF; DNA: TGTGCCAGCAGTTTAGGGGGGACAGGGAGTTCACCCCTCCACTTT; J: TRBJ1-6; V: TRBV28; D: TRBD1; size: -
CDR3: CASSLLSGYEQYF; DNA: TGTGCCAGCAGCTTGTTGTCGGGATACGAGCAGTACTTC; J: TRBJ2-7; V: TRBV5-6; D: -; size: -
CDR3: CASSQVLGNRPNYGYTF; DNA: TGTGCCAGCAGCCAAGTGTTGGGGAACAGGCCGAACTATGGCTACACCTTC; J: TRBJ1-2; V: TRBV4-2; D: -; size: once
CDR3: CASSSDGRVYGYTF; DNA: TGTGCCAGCAGCTCCGACGGGCGGGTCTATGGCTACACCTTC; J: TRBJ1-2; V: TRBV28; D: -; size: once
CDR3: CASSLGTGKTQYF; DNA: TGTGCCAGCAGCTTGGGGACAGGGAAGACCCAGTACTTC; J: TRBJ2-5; V: TRBV11-2; D: TRBD1; size: -
CDR3: CASSPTGGGGYGYTF; DNA: TGTGCCAGCAGCCCAACCGGAGGAGGCGGATATGGCTACACCTTC; J: TRBJ1-2; V: TRBV28; D: -; size: -
CDR3: CASSSNPGDTQYF; DNA: TGTGCCAGCAGCAGTAACCCAGGAGATACGCAGTATTTT; J: TRBJ2-3; V: TRBV7-3; D: -; size: -
CDR3: CASMETTSETQYF; DNA: TGTGCCAGCATGGAGACCACGTCAGAGACCCAGTACTTC; J: TRBJ2-5; V: TRBV5-4; D: -; size: -
CDR3: CASSLAPSTSDRSYNEQFF; DNA: TGTGCCAGCAGCTTAGCCCCCTCGACTAGCGACCGCTCCTACAATGAGCAGTTCTTC; J: TRBJ2-1; V: TRBV7-2; D: TRBD2; size: -
CDR3: CASSSRDRDPDNEQFF; DNA: TGTGCCAGCAGTTCCCGGGACCGGGACCCCGACAATGAGCAGTTCTTC; J: TRBJ2-1; V: TRBV28; D: -; size: -
CDR3: CSAADRDSNQPQHF; DNA: TGCAGCGCCGCGGACAGGGACAGCAATCAGCCCCAGCATTTT; J: TRBJ1-5; V: TRBV29-1; D: TRBD1; size: -
CDR3: CASQSRGRGATNEKLFF; DNA: TGCGCCAGCCAAAGCAGGGGGCGCGGGGCAACTAATGAAAAACTGTTTTTT; J: TRBJ1-4; V: TRBV10-1; D: TRBD1; size: -
CDR3: CASSFLSSSDRYF; DNA: TGTGCCAGCAGCTTTCTGTCCTCTAGCGACAGGTACTTC; J: TRBJ2-7; V: TRBV7-8; D: -; size: -
CDR3: CASRATGDMNTEAFF; DNA: TGCGCCAGCAGGGCTACAGGAGACATGAACACTGAAGCTTTCTTT; J: TRBJ1-1; V: TRBV5-1; D: -; size: -
CDR3: CASSQRKDRGRYEQYF; DNA: TGTGCCAGCAGCCAAAGAAAAGACAGGGGGCGATACGAGCAGTACTTC; J: TRBJ2-7; V: TRBV4-2; D: TRBD1; size: -
CDR3: CASSPLAGRTYNEQFF; DNA: TGTGCCAGCAGCCCTCTAGCGGGACGAACCTACAATGAGCAGTTCTTC; J: TRBJ2-1; V: TRBV9; D: TRBD2; size: -
CDR3: CASSLPGYGYTF; DNA: TGTGCCAGCAGCTTACCAGGGTATGGCTACACCTTC; J: TRBJ1-2; V: TRBV11-3; D: -; size: -
CDR3: CASSLDRVSYEQYF; DNA: TGTGCCAGCAGCTTAGACCGAGTCTCCTACGAGCAGTACTTC; J: TRBJ2-7; V: TRBV11-2; D: -; size: -
CDR3: CASSLVQGGGETQYF; DNA: TGCGCCAGCAGCTTGGTGCAGGGCGGGGGAGAGACCCAGTACTTC; J: TRBJ2-5; V: TRBV5-1; D: TRBD2; size: -
CDR3: CASSLQFNEKLFF; DNA: TGTGCCAGCTCACTACAGTTTAATGAAAAACTGTTTTTT; J: TRBJ1-4; V: TRBV18; D: -; size: -
CDR3: CASSDPGNEQYF; DNA: TGTGCCAGCAGTGACCCTGGGAACGAGCAGTACTTC; J: TRBJ2-7; V: TRBV6-1; D: -; size: few
CDR3: CASSLSRRTDTNYGYTF; DNA: TGTGCCAGCAGTTTATCGCGGAGGACCGATACTAACTATGGCTACACCTTC; J: TRBJ1-2; V: TRBV27; D: -; size: -
CDR3: CASSPPRGQGNSPLHF; DNA: TGCGCCAGCAGCCCACCCCGGGGACAGGGGAATTCACCCCTCCACTTT; J: TRBJ1-6; V: TRBV4-1; D: TRBD1; size: -
CDR3: CASSQASGHYNEQFF; DNA: TGCGCCAGCAGCCAGGCTAGCGGGCACTACAATGAGCAGTTCTTC; J: TRBJ2-1; V: TRBV4-3; D: TRBD2; size: -